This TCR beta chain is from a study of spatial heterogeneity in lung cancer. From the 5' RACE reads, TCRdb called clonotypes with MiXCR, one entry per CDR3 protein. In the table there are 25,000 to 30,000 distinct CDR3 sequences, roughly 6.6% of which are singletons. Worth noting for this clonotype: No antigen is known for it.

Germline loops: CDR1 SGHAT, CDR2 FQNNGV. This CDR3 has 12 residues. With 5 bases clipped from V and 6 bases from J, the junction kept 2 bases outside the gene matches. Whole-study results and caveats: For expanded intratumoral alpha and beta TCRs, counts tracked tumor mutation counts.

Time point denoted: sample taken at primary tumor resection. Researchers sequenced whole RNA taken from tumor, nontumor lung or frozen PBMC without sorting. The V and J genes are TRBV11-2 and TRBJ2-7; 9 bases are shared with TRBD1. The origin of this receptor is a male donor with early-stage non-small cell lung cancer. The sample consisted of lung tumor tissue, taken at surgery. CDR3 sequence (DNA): TGTGCCAGCAGCCCGACAGGGGGCGAGCAGTACTTC. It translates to CASSPTGGEQYF.